These 19 T cell receptor beta chains originate from one sample sequenced in a study of blood T cell repertoires in COVID-19. The method was immunoSEQ multiplex PCR; TCRdb's version includes in-frame clones alone and lacks a portion of them. The profile shows approximately 35,000 clones, 90% of them singletons. Sequenced input: peripheral blood. The origin of the receptors is a human donor in a cohort sampled during active COVID-19.

The table lists this clone with a few counts. This rearrangement joins TRBV19 to TRBJ2-6, with D perhaps TRBD2 (6 bases). V was clipped by 8 bases and J by 0 bases, with 11 bases between them. This CDR3 spans 15 amino acids. The germline V gene encodes CDR1 LNHDA and CDR2 SQIVND (reference sequence). The CDR3 is CASAGGLSGANVLTF. CDR3 DNA: TGTGCCAGTGCCGGGGGTCTCTCTGGGGCCAACGTCCTGACTTTC.

This chain uses TRBV3-1 (or the pseudogene TRBV3-2) with TRBJ2-3; D uncertain. Germline V gene lookup returns CDR1 LGHDT and CDR2 YNNKEL (reference sequence). The CDR3 is made up of 16 amino acids. With 1 base removed from V and 1 base from J, the gap between germline ends came to 12 bases. The CDR3 DNA follows: TGTGCCAGCAGCCAAGGGTTGGGTCAGGGCACAGATACGCAGTATTTT. Residues: CASSQGLGQGTDTQYF.

The chain uses TRBV2 and TRBJ2-7, with TRBD1 matching over 8 bases. Germline trimming cut 7 bases from V and 0 bases from J; bases unmatched to any gene: 8. The CDR3 contains 15 residues. CDR1 is SNHLY, CDR2 FYNNEI, per germline. The chain's CDR3 is CASIAQGANSYEQYF. DNA of the CDR3: TGTGCCAGCATTGCGCAGGGGGCTAACTCCTACGAGCAGTACTTC.

The CDR3 protein is CATSRDGGYTEAFF. As DNA, the CDR3 is TGTGCCACCAGCAGAGACGGGGGGTACACTGAAGCTTTCTTT. This chain joins TRBV15 and TRBJ1-1; possibly TRBD1 for D (5 bases). V was pared by 0 bases and J by 3 bases, with 8 bases between. The CDR3 contains 14 residues. Germline lookup yields CDR1 LNHNV and CDR2 YYDKDF (reference sequence).

The chain carries TRBV14 and TRBJ2-7, with TRBD1 matching 10 bases. CDR1 is SGHDN, CDR2 FVKESK, per germline. Losses at the gene ends were 0 bases for V and 3 bases for J; bases not matched to a gene: 14. This CDR3 contains 19 residues. The CDR3 loop is CASSQDLGTGAKRSYEQYF. The CDR3 DNA sequence: TGTGCCAGCAGCCAAGATCTAGGGACAGGGGCTAAAAGGAGCTACGAGCAGTACTTC.

V gene TRBV25-1 combines with J gene TRBJ2-7; 7 bases match TRBD2. Germline loops: CDR1 MGHDK, CDR2 SYGVNS. V gave up 4 bases and J gave up 2 bases; unmatched junction bases: 5. The CDR3 is 14 amino acids. The chain's CDR3 is CASSVASGAYEQYF. The CDR3 DNA sequence: TGTGCCAGCAGTGTGGCTAGCGGAGCCTACGAGCAGTACTTC.

The V call is TRBV7-3, the J call TRBJ2-1; weak D call: TRBD2 (6 bases). The V gene's germline CDR1 is SGHTA and CDR2 FQGTGA. Trimming pared 5 bases from V and 8 bases from J, leaving 19 bases between. The CDR3 is 15 amino acids. The CDR3 is CASSPRGLPSDEQFF. For the CDR3, the DNA is TGTGCCAGCAGCCCAAGGGGACTCCCCTCGGATGAGCAGTTCTTC.

The chain recombines TRBV14 with TRBJ2-3; D ambiguous. CDR3 length: 14 amino acids. Germline CDR1 reads SGHDN; CDR2 reads FVKESK. V lost 5 bases and J 6 bases, leaving 15 bases between the germline ends. The CDR3 spells CASSIEIPPDTQYF. For the CDR3, the DNA is TGTGCCAGCAGCATAGAGATTCCCCCGGATACGCAGTATTTT. The variable domain in full, completed from reference TRBV14 and TRBJ2-3, reads EAGVTQFPSHSVIEKGQTVTLRCDPISGHDNLYWYRRVMGKEIKFLLHFVKESKQDESGMPNNRFLAERTGGTYSTLKVQPAELEDSGVYFCASSIEIPPDTQYFGPGTRLTVL.

The V gene is TRBV4-2, the J gene TRBJ2-7; 11 nucleotides line up with TRBD2. Trimming took 5 bases from V and 2 from J; bases not matched to a gene: 5. There are 15 residues in the CDR3. Germline V gene sequence: CDR1 LGHNA, CDR2 YNFKEQ. The DNA for the CDR3 is TGTGCCAGCAGCTCCTTGACTAGCGGGACCTACGAGCAGTACTTC. Amino acids: CASSSLTSGTYEQYF.

The rearrangement joins TRBV5-1 to TRBJ1-2; a weak D match, TRBD1 (6 bases). The germline V gene encodes CDR1 SGHRS and CDR2 YFSETQ. V dropped 4 bases and J dropped 7 bases, with 14 bases sitting between them. CDR3 length equals 13 residues. The CDR3 bases are TGCGCCAGCAGCCCAAGTTCAGGGGCTGGCTACACCTTC. Its protein is CASSPSSGAGYTF. The variable domain in full, with the rest retrieved from reference TRBV5-1 and TRBJ1-2, is KAGVTQTPRYLIKTRGQQVTLSCSPISGHRSVSWYQQTPGQGLQFLFEYFSETQRNKGNFPGRFSGRQFSNSRSEMNVSTLELGDSALYLCASSPSSGAGYTFGSGTRLTVV.

The rearrangement joins TRBV18 to TRBJ1-1; 7 positions agree with TRBD1. The ends lost 4 bases at V and 4 bases at J; junction bases unmatched: 12. Germline values: CDR1 KGHSH, CDR2 LQKENI. This CDR3 has 16 residues. CDR3 residues: CASSQTYTGASTEAFF. CDR3 nucleotide sequence: TGTGCCAGCTCACAAACTTACACAGGGGCGAGCACTGAAGCTTTCTTT. The full variable domain, in which reference TRBV18 and TRBJ1-1 provide the parts outside the CDR3, is NAGVMQNPRHLVRRRGQEARLRCSPMKGHSHVYWYRQLPEEGLKFMVYLQKENIIDESGMPKERFSAEFPKEGPSILRIQQVVRGDSAAYFCASSQTYTGASTEAFFGQGTRLTVV.

The CDR3 DNA is TGTGCCAGCAGCCCCCCCCGTAACACTGAAGCTTTCTTT. As protein: CASSPPRNTEAFF. The rearrangement uses TRBV7-9 and TRBJ1-1; D remains unclear. Trimming took 5 bases from V and 2 from J, leaving 9 bases between them. Germline lookup yields CDR1 SEHNR and CDR2 FQNEAQ (reference sequence). This CDR3 region has 13 residues.

The chain employs TRBV4-3 and TRBJ2-7; TRBD1 agrees at 9 bases. The CDR3 runs to 15 residues. Per the germline V gene, CDR1 is LGHNA and CDR2 is YSLEER. The J segment lost 3 bases and the V segment lost 0 bases, leaving 3 bases of the junction unmatched. CDR3 in amino acids: CASSQDRGQGYEQYF. As DNA, the CDR3 is TGCGCCAGCAGCCAAGATCGGGGACAGGGCTACGAGCAGTACTTC.

The J gene is TRBJ2-5, the V gene TRBV30; 10 nucleotides line up with TRBD1. Germline CDR1 and CDR2: GTSNPN and SVGIG (reference sequence). The CDR3 spans 13 residues. The V segment lost 3 bases and the J segment 7 bases; nucleotides outside the gene matches: 5. The CDR3 region is CAWSGQGVVTQYF. CDR3 coding DNA: TGTGCCTGGAGCGGACAGGGGGTTGTGACCCAGTACTTC.

The V gene is TRBV7-9, the J gene TRBJ2-3; TRBD1 might be the D (5 bases). The CDR3 contains 17 residues. V was clipped by 1 base and J by 1 base, with 15 bases between them. CDR1 and CDR2 from the germline V gene are SEHNR and FQNEAQ (reference sequence). Written as DNA, the CDR3 is TGTGCCAGCAGCTTAGGCTCAAGTGGGGCCCGCACAGATACGCAGTATTTT. Amino acid sequence: CASSLGSSGARTDTQYF.

The rearrangement joins TRBV14 to TRBJ1-2; 10 positions match TRBD1. Germline CDR1 and CDR2: SGHDN and FVKESK. V shed 3 bases, J shed 9 bases, and the junction held 7 bases outside the gene matches. The CDR3 covers 14 residues. The CDR3 nucleotides are TGTGCCAGCAGCCATACGGGACAGGGGTACAGCTACACCTTC. Translating it yields CASSHTGQGYSYTF. The full variable domain, in which reference TRBV14 and TRBJ1-2 provide the parts outside the CDR3, is EAGVTQFPSHSVIEKGQTVTLRCDPISGHDNLYWYRRVMGKEIKFLLHFVKESKQDESGMPNNRFLAERTGGTYSTLKVQPAELEDSGVYFCASSHTGQGYSYTFGSGTRLTVV.

This clone was observed once. The V gene is TRBV5-1, the J gene TRBJ2-1; 10 bases fit TRBD2. Germline V gene data show CDR1 as SGHRS and CDR2 as YFSETQ. This CDR3 contains 18 residues. V lost 3 bases to trimming and J lost 1 base; unmatched junction nucleotides: 10. Written as DNA, the CDR3 is TGCGCCAGCAGCTACGGACTAGCGGCTTCCAGGTCCTACAATGAGCAGTTCTTC. It is translated as CASSYGLAASRSYNEQFF. Full variable domain (remainder filled in from reference TRBV5-1 and TRBJ2-1): KAGVTQTPRYLIKTRGQQVTLSCSPISGHRSVSWYQQTPGQGLQFLFEYFSETQRNKGNFPGRFSGRQFSNSRSEMNVSTLELGDSALYLCASSYGLAASRSYNEQFFGPGTRLTVL.

This clone was recorded only once. This chain connects TRBV6-1 to TRBJ1-1; D not certain. The CDR3 loop spans 12 amino acids. Looked up from germline, CDR1 is MNHNS and CDR2 is SASEGT. Trimming pared 0 bases from V and 12 bases from J, leaving 11 bases between. The CDR3 DNA is TGTGCCAGCAGTGAAGCGGCCCCCGTTCCTTTCTTT. Amino acids: CASSEAAPVPFF.

The gene calls are TRBV7-2 and TRBJ1-1; 7 bases align to TRBD1. Germline values: CDR1 SGHTA, CDR2 FQGNSA. The V and J ends lost 5 bases and 0 bases, in that order; junction bases with no gene match: 6. The length of the CDR3 is 15 residues. The CDR3 here is CASSPYRGMNTEAFF. For the CDR3, the DNA is TGTGCCAGCAGCCCGTACAGGGGCATGAACACTGAAGCTTTCTTT.